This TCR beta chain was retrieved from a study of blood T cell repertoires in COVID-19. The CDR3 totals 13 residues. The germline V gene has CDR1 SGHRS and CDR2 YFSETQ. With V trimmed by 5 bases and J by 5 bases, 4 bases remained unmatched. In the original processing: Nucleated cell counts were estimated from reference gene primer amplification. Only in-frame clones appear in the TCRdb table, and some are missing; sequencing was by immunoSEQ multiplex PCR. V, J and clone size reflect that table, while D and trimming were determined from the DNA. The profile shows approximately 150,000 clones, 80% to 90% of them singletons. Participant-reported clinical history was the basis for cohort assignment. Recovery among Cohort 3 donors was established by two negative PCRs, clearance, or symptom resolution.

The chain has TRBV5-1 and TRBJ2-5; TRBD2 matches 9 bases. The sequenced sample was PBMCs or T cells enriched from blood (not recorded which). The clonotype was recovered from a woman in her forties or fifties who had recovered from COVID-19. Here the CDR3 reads CASRREGKETQYF. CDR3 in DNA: TGCGCCAGCAGGCGGGAGGGCAAGGAGACCCAGTACTTC.